The TCR beta chain described here comes from a study of blood T cells in healthy people across ages. The authors ran a second PCR of about 7 to 11 cycles using a sample-barcoded 5' primer and a J-beta primer mix. Every sample gave at least 2.5 million paired-end reads containing CDR3. One entry per CDR3 protein, called by TCRdb with MiXCR from the 5' RACE reads. The table includes about 1.5 million distinct CDR3 sequences, 42% detected once. The germline gives CDR1 DFQATT, CDR2 SNEGSKA (reference sequence). V lost 0 bases to trimming and J lost 6 bases; unmatched junction nucleotides: 2. The CDR3 has 13 amino acids. In this sample, this clonotype turned up a few times. Each sample provided at least 5.5 micrograms of extracted total RNA.

This TCR was recovered from a woman aged 18-29 years in good health. The rearrangement links TRBV20-1 to TRBJ1-5; 7 positions match TRBD1. Specimen: blood. CDR3 in DNA: TGCAGTGCTAGAGATAGGGGGCCTCAGCCCCAGCATTTT. This codes for CSARDRGPQPQHF.